This TCR beta chain was retrieved from a study of early T cells in non-severe SARS-CoV-2 infection. A remark on this clonotype: The antigen is undetermined.

General study results and limits: VDJdb matching skewed toward anti-spike CD8 responses, missing private and CD4 specificities.

Unique molecular identifiers (one per individual cDNA molecule) were attached. Each CDR3 protein is one row after TCRdb ran MiXCR on the 5' RACE reads. The sample consists of about 64,000 distinct CDR3 sequences, 10% to 15% of them appearing once. V was pared by 0 bases and J by 0 bases, with 3 bases between. The CDR3 has 14 amino acids. Germline values: CDR1 MNHEY, CDR2 SVGEGT. The receptor's source is an adult who was a healthcare worker with PCR-confirmed SARS-CoV-2 infection or an uninfected control (not recorded which). Specimen: whole blood, collected at baseline. The V and J genes are TRBV6-2 or TRBV6-3 and TRBJ2-4; D unresolved. The CDR3 loop reads CASSYSLAKNIQYF. Written as DNA, the CDR3 is TGTGCCAGCAGTTACTCTCTAGCCAAAAACATTCAGTACTTC.